This record concerns one T cell receptor (beta chain) sequence. The data were taken from a study of STAT5B mutations in CD4+ large granular lymphocyte leukemia. Germline CDR1 reads SGHAT; CDR2 reads FQNNGV. V was clipped by 3 bases and J by 2 bases; unmatched bases: 1. This CDR3 spans 14 amino acids. The assay was run at survey level. Per the original data handling: Productive clonotypes were detectable down to 2.59 x 10-5 frequency. TCRdb's table, derived via immunoSEQ multiplex PCR, lists solely in-frame clones and lacks some. V, J and clone size reflect that table, while D and trimming were determined from the DNA. The data show about 29,000 clones, around 85% seen once.

The rearrangement joins TRBV11-2 to TRBJ1-2; 9 nucleotides line up with TRBD1. This sequence originates from a human donor in good health. Sequences were obtained from CD4+ T cells from blood buffy coats. CDR3 residues: CASSLTGGNYGYTF. CDR3 DNA sequence: TGTGCCAGCAGCTTGACAGGGGGGAACTATGGCTACACCTTC.